This entry features one TCR beta chain sequence. These data come from a study of blood T cell repertoires in COVID-19. The table came from immunoSEQ multiplex PCR; TCRdb's copy has only in-frame clones and leaves some out. This sample has 300,000 or so clones; about 85% occur once, and the top ten carry around 4.1%. The sequence was obtained from a woman aged 50 to 60 with active or convalescent COVID-19. The sequenced material came from peripheral blood.

The CDR3 DNA reads as TGTGCCAGCAGTCTACTCCCCCCGGGTGAAGGCTACGAGCAGTACTTC. The encoded protein is CASSLLPPGEGYEQYF. This chain joins TRBV27 and TRBJ2-7; D gene unclear. V gave up 5 bases and J gave up 3 bases, with 20 bases separating them. Germline values: CDR1 MNHEY, CDR2 SMNVEV (reference sequence). The CDR3 is made up of 16 amino acids.